A selection of T cell receptor beta chains follows, all from one sample in a study of control samples from healthy donors and cancer patients. Here immunoSEQ multiplex PCR was the method, and the copy in TCRdb shows in-frame clones only, minus some. The sample shows roughly 120,000 clones, over 90% of them seen only once. The sequenced sample consisted of blood. The receptor set was obtained from a man aged 25 to 40 in good health. Both conserved end residues are part of each CDR3. D genes are given only for firm matches. Rows may omit the clone size; those that give it use once, few, many or a size class.

TRBJ1-1	-	TRBV9	-	CASSFRGIGTEAFF	TGTGCCAGCAGCTTCAGGGGTATTGGAACTGAAGCTTTCTTT
TRBJ2-3	-	TRBV4-1	-	CASSQGLTDTQYF	TGCGCCAGCAGCCAAGGTCTCACAGATACGCAGTATTTT
TRBJ2-7	-	TRBV7-6	TRBD1	CASSPLADRGSYEQYF	TGTGCCAGCAGCCCCCTCGCGGACAGGGGATCCTACGAGCAGTACTTC
TRBJ1-2	-	TRBV27	-	CASSSRYRLYGYTF	TGTGCCAGCAGTTCAAGGTACCGCCTTTATGGCTACACCTTC
TRBJ1-1	-	TRBV6-4	-	CASSVSRVNTEAFF	TGTGCCAGCAGTGTTAGTCGGGTGAACACTGAAGCTTTCTTT
TRBJ2-3	-	TRBV5-1	TRBD1	CASSLAPGTGAASTDTQYF	TGCGCCAGCAGCTTGGCCCCTGGGACAGGGGCCGCTAGCACAGATACGCAGTATTTT
TRBJ1-3	-	TRBV6-5	-	CASSYSPGPGNTIYF	TGTGCCAGCAGTTACTCCCCCGGGCCCGGAAACACCATATATTTT
TRBJ2-2	-	TRBV29-1	TRBD1	CSVGTGGISGELFF	TGCAGCGTTGGCACAGGGGGCATCAGCGGGGAGCTGTTTTTT
TRBJ1-5	-	TRBV6-1	-	CASSEGTASEPQHF	TGTGCCAGCAGTGAAGGGACTGCCTCAGAGCCCCAGCATTTT
TRBJ2-1	once	TRBV11-2	TRBD2	CASSLVASGGIYNEQFF	TGTGCCAGCAGCTTAGTGGCTAGCGGGGGGATTTACAATGAGCAGTTCTTC
TRBJ1-6	-	TRBV10-3	-	CAISGTDATSPLHF	TGTGCCATCAGTGGGACGGACGCAACTTCACCCCTCCACTTT
TRBJ2-5	-	TRBV5-1	TRBD2	CASSSKGLAGVFSQYF	TGCGCCAGCAGCTCCAAGGGACTAGCGGGGGTCTTTAGCCAGTACTTC
TRBJ2-3	-	TRBV12-5	-	CASGTSRTDTQYF	TGTGCTAGCGGGACATCCCGCACAGATACGCAGTATTTT
TRBJ2-7	few	TRBV19	TRBD2	CASSMRYSGGPTYEQYF	TGTGCCAGTAGTATGCGGTATAGCGGGGGCCCGACCTACGAGCAGTACTTC
TRBJ1-2	-	TRBV9	TRBD1	CASSVETGANYGYTF	TGTGCCAGCAGCGTAGAGACAGGGGCTAACTATGGCTACACCTTC
TRBJ2-3	-	TRBV5-1	TRBD2	CASSLAGGPKNTQYF	TGCGCCAGCAGCTTAGCGGGGGGCCCCAAGAATACGCAGTATTTT
TRBJ1-6	-	TRBV27	-	CASSLLNSPLHF	TGTGCCAGCAGTTTGCTTAATTCACCCCTCCACTTT
TRBJ2-3	-	TRBV11-2	TRBD2	CASSFFGREGTDTQYF	TGTGCCAGCAGCTTCTTCGGGAGGGAAGGCACAGATACGCAGTATTTT
TRBJ2-1	-	TRBV21-1	-	CASRGGPNNEQFF	TGTGCCAGCAGGGGGGGGCCGAACAATGAGCAGTTCTTC
TRBJ1-1	-	TRBV7-8	-	CASSPQGWEAFF	TGTGCCAGCAGCCCTCAAGGTTGGGAAGCTTTCTTT
TRBJ1-5	-	TRBV5-1	-	CASSPGGGLNSNQPQHF	TGCGCCAGCAGCCCTGGGGGGGGCCTGAATAGCAATCAGCCCCAGCATTTT
TRBJ1-4	once	TRBV6-6	-	CASSYGGAGANEKLFF	TGTGCCAGCAGTTACGGAGGGGCCGGAGCTAATGAAAAACTGTTTTTT
TRBJ1-4	-	TRBV6-6	TRBD1	CASSYGDRGGGEKLFF	TGTGCCAGCAGTTACGGGGACAGGGGAGGAGGAGAAAAACTGTTTTTT
TRBJ1-1	-	TRBV5-1	-	CASSLGTTEAFF	TGCGCCAGCAGCTTGGGGACCACTGAAGCTTTCTTT
TRBJ2-3	-	TRBV7-3	TRBD1	CASSPGAQGVTQYF	TGTGCCAGCAGCCCCGGCGCCCAGGGGGTTACGCAGTATTTT
TRBJ1-6	-	TRBV12-5	TRBD1	CASGLGQGQDGYNSPLHF	TGTGCTAGTGGTTTGGGACAGGGTCAAGACGGATATAATTCACCCCTCCACTTT
TRBJ1-4	-	TRBV27	-	CASSFVGTANEKLFF	TGTGCCAGCAGTTTTGTTGGGACGGCTAATGAAAAACTGTTTTTT
TRBJ1-2	-	TRBV15	TRBD1	CATSSWTGGARRDGYTF	TGTGCCACCAGCAGCTGGACAGGGGGCGCCCGGAGAGACGGCTACACCTTC
TRBJ2-7	-	TRBV27	TRBD1	CASSFRPGGQVDHEQYF	TGTGCCAGCAGTTTTCGCCCAGGAGGACAGGTGGACCACGAGCAGTACTTC
TRBJ2-2	-	TRBV29-1	-	CSVDGGLGTGELFF	TGCAGCGTTGACGGGGGGCTGGGGACCGGGGAGCTGTTTTTT
TRBJ2-1	once	TRBV5-6	TRBD1	CASGPRDRLFDEQFF	TGTGCCAGCGGACCCCGGGACAGGCTTTTCGATGAGCAGTTCTTC
TRBJ1-2	-	TRBV27	TRBD1	CASSPPGQGYGYTF	TGTGCCAGCAGTCCCCCAGGACAGGGGTATGGCTACACCTTC
TRBJ1-1	-	TRBV28	-	CASSLLPAWANEAFF	TGTGCCAGCAGTTTACTCCCGGCCTGGGCGAATGAAGCTTTCTTT
TRBJ2-3	-	TRBV5-1	TRBD2	CASSLEGLAGPGDTQYF	TGCGCCAGCAGCTTGGAAGGACTAGCGGGGCCGGGCGATACGCAGTATTTT
TRBJ1-5	-	TRBV7-2	-	CASSLRHREVQPQHF	TGTGCCAGCAGCTTAAGGCACAGGGAGGTTCAGCCCCAGCATTTT
TRBJ1-1	-	TRBV5-4	-	CASSSRTGNTEAFF	TGTGCCAGCAGCTCCCGGACGGGGAACACTGAAGCTTTCTTT
TRBJ2-7	-	TRBV27	TRBD2	CASSFQRGLSYEQYF	TGTGCCAGCAGTTTCCAGCGGGGGCTATCCTACGAGCAGTACTTC
TRBJ2-2	-	TRBV30	-	CACPSNTGELFF	TGTGCCTGCCCCTCGAACACCGGGGAGCTGTTTTTT
TRBJ1-1	-	TRBV27	-	CASRKRTTEAFF	TGTGCCAGCAGGAAAAGGACCACTGAAGCTTTCTTT
TRBJ1-2	-	TRBV12-3/TRBV12-4	-	CATDTLSGYTF	TGTGCCACCGATACATTGTCTGGCTACACCTTC
TRBJ2-1	-	TRBV7-2	-	CASYDLGERGRVFF	TGTGCCAGCTATGATTTAGGGGAAAGGGGACGGGTGTTCTTC
TRBJ1-2	-	TRBV5-1	-	CASSLGGEGYTF	TGCGCCAGCAGCCTAGGGGGAGAGGGCTACACCTTC
TRBJ1-5	-	TRBV19	TRBD1	CASSNRGTNQPQHF	TGTGCCAGTAGCAACAGGGGCACGAATCAGCCCCAGCATTTT
TRBJ1-2	-	TRBV5-1	TRBD1	CASSWGTTGGASMRYYGYTF	TGCGCCAGCAGCTGGGGGACCACAGGGGGCGCTTCCATGCGGTACTATGGCTACACCTTC
TRBJ1-1	-	TRBV19	TRBD1	CASSRQGDTEAFF	TGTGCCAGTAGTAGGCAGGGGGACACTGAAGCTTTCTTT
TRBJ2-3	-	TRBV7-3	-	CASSFGLAWTDTQYF	TGTGCCAGCAGCTTTGGGTTAGCGTGGACAGATACGCAGTATTTT
TRBJ1-2	-	TRBV24-1	-	CATSDRTLRWGYTF	TGTGCCACCAGTGATAGGACCCTCCGGTGGGGCTACACCTTC
TRBJ1-1	-	TRBV2	-	CASSAAGGGTEAFF	TGTGCCAGCAGTGCCGCTGGCGGCGGGACTGAAGCTTTCTTT
TRBJ2-2	-	TRBV27	-	CASSLDSQGTNTGELFF	TGTGCCAGCAGTTTAGACTCCCAGGGTACGAACACCGGGGAGCTGTTTTTT
TRBJ1-5	-	TRBV28	TRBD1	CASRRSDRGNQPQHF	TGTGCCAGCAGACGATCGGACAGGGGCAATCAGCCCCAGCATTTT
TRBJ1-1	-	TRBV19	TRBD1	CASRPKQGGGTEAFF	TGTGCCAGTAGACCCAAACAGGGGGGAGGAACTGAAGCTTTCTTT
TRBJ1-2	once	TRBV6-1	-	CASSETVVYGYTF	TGTGCCAGCAGTGAAACGGTCGTCTATGGCTACACCTTC
TRBJ2-5	-	TRBV28	TRBD1	CASSTGTGALWETQYF	TGTGCCAGCAGCACCGGGACAGGGGCATTGTGGGAGACCCAGTACTTC
TRBJ2-1	-	TRBV2	-	CASRYTGLSYNEQFF	TGTGCCAGCAGGTATACAGGGCTCTCCTACAATGAGCAGTTCTTC